These 30 T cell receptor beta chains originate from one sample sequenced in a study of CD8 T cells in ankylosing spondylitis. Study-wide results and caveats: Ankylosing spondylitis blood appeared to carry a characteristic TCR beta motif of fewer than 10 highly homologous variants.

These TCRs are of unknown antigen specificity. TCRdb passed the 5' RACE reads through MiXCR, listing each CDR3 protein once. The sample holds hundreds of thousands of distinct CDR3 sequences, over 9.5% seen once. Sequenced: blood, either unsorted or a sorted T cell fraction (not recorded which). The source of these receptors is a male donor with ankylosing spondylitis.

Remarks on this clonotype: This sequence may be a read error, since a much larger clone differs from it by one base. This chain links TRBV20-1 with TRBJ1-2, with 9 nucleotides matching TRBD1. Looked up from germline, CDR1 is DFQATT and CDR2 is SNEGSKA (reference sequence). The CDR3 is made up of 14 amino acids. The CDR3 region is CSAREGQGLYGYNF. Written as DNA, the CDR3 is TGCAGTGCTAGAGAAGGACAGGGGTTGTATGGCTACAACTTC.

The chain couples TRBV7-2 to TRBJ1-6, with D unclear. The CDR3 sequence is 12 residues long. Germline assignment: CDR1 SGHTA and CDR2 FQGNSA. The CDR3 sequence is CAGGTYNSPLHF. The CDR3 DNA is TGTGCTGGAGGGACCTATAATTCACCCCTCCACTTT.

The chain carries TRBV6-2 or TRBV6-3 and TRBJ2-7; TRBD1 might be the D (6 bases). The CDR3 spans 12 residues. V shed 7 bases and J shed 4 bases, with 11 bases lying between them. CDR1 and CDR2 (germline): MNHEY, SVGEGT. The CDR3 DNA follows: TGTGCCAGCAAGGACAGAGCATACGAGCAGTACTTC. Translated: CASKDRAYEQYF.

This rearrangement joins TRBV29-1 to TRBJ1-1, with 9 bases aligning to TRBD1. Germline values: CDR1 SQVTM, CDR2 ANQGSEA. This CDR3 contains 18 residues. Losses at the gene ends were 1 base for V and 0 bases for J; bases not matched to a gene: 12. CDR3 bases: TGCAGCGTTGAAGGGCGGACAGGGGCCCCTTTGATGAACACTGAAGCTTTCTTT. It is translated as CSVEGRTGAPLMNTEAFF.

The J gene is TRBJ1-5, the V gene TRBV2, with D possibly matching TRBD1 (6 bases). The CDR3 is 13 residues long. CDR1 and CDR2 (germline): SNHLY, FYNNEI. The V gene lost 8 bases and the J gene lost 3 bases, with 11 bases spanning the gap. The CDR3: CASQRDTNQPQHF. The CDR3 DNA sequence: TGTGCCAGCCAACGGGACACCAATCAGCCCCAGCATTTT.

This clonotype showed up many times. The V gene is TRBV12-3 or TRBV12-4, the J gene TRBJ1-3, with D perhaps matching TRBD1 (6 bases). Trimming cost V 6 bases and J 2 bases, with 11 bases left between them. This CDR3 region has 14 residues. CDR3 sequence (DNA): TGTGCCAGCAGGTGGACAGTCACTGGAAACACCATATATTTT. This gives the protein CASRWTVTGNTIYF.

This clonotype was found a few times. The chain couples TRBV20-1 to TRBJ2-3; tentatively, D is TRBD2 (6 bases). Germline CDR1 and CDR2: DFQATT and SNEGSKA (reference sequence). The CDR3 consists of 14 residues. With 3 bases removed from V and 2 bases from J, the gap between germline ends came to 12 bases. CDR3 coding DNA: TGCAGTGCTAGTGGCGGGGCCCACACAGATACGCAGTATTTT. As protein: CSASGGAHTDTQYF.

The J gene is TRBJ2-1, the V gene TRBV7-2; no definite D call. Germline V gene data show CDR1 as SGHTA and CDR2 as FQGNSA. The CDR3 is made up of 16 amino acids. Trimming removed 6 bases at V and 0 bases at J, with 15 bases between. CDR3 nucleotides: TGTGCCAGCAGACCAGGACCGATAGCCTCCTACAATGAGCAGTTCTTC. Its protein is CASRPGPIASYNEQFF.

The sample holds many counts of this clonotype. The CDR3 bases are TGCGCCAGCAGCCACGGATCACCGGGGGGCTACACCTTC. Translated, it gives CASSHGSPGGYTF. This chain joins TRBV5-1 and TRBJ1-2; no clear D. Germline CDR1 and CDR2: SGHRS and YFSETQ. Between the trimmed V and J ends, which lost 4 bases and 8 bases, there was a span of 15 bases. The CDR3 sequence is 13 residues long.

CDR3 protein: CASSTGLAYTGELFF. CDR3 coding DNA: TGTGCCAGCAGCACGGGACTAGCTTACACCGGGGAGCTGTTTTTT. This chain links TRBV7-9 with TRBJ2-2; TRBD2 aligns across 9 bases. With 5 bases clipped from V and 3 bases from J, the junction kept 4 bases outside the gene matches. The CDR3 length is 15 residues. Germline CDR1 and CDR2: SEHNR and FQNEAQ (reference sequence).

The J gene is TRBJ2-3, the V gene TRBV6-1; D is undetermined. Germline assignment: CDR1 MNHNS and CDR2 SASEGT. Trimming shortened V by 6 bases and J by 1 base, and 20 bases separated the two germline ends. CDR3 length: 17 amino acids. The CDR3 sequence is CASSPAPFNTGTDTQYF. CDR3 coding DNA: TGTGCCAGCAGCCCGGCGCCTTTCAATACAGGCACAGATACGCAGTATTTT.

This clonotype was detected many times. V usage is TRBV6-1 and J usage is TRBJ2-1, with D perhaps matching TRBD2 (5 bases). Germline V gives CDR1 MNHNS, CDR2 SASEGT. V lost 6 bases and J lost 0, with 9 bases in between. The CDR3 extends over 14 amino acids. This CDR3 reads CASRRGGSYNEQFF. The CDR3 DNA reads as TGTGCCAGCAGGCGCGGAGGCTCCTACAATGAGCAGTTCTTC.

This clonotype turned up a few times. V gene TRBV5-1 combines with J gene TRBJ2-7; D remains ambiguous. This CDR3 contains 15 residues. The germline V gene encodes CDR1 SGHRS and CDR2 YFSETQ. Trimming removed 0 bases from V and 2 bases from J, with 12 bases in between. This chain's CDR3 is CASSLEGLATYEQYF. The CDR3 nucleotides are TGCGCCAGCAGCTTGGAAGGGTTGGCGACCTACGAGCAGTACTTC.

This rearrangement joins TRBV4-3 to TRBJ1-4; TRBD1 agrees at 9 bases. There are 17 residues in the CDR3. CDR1 LGHNA and CDR2 YSLEER come from the germline V gene. The junction had 7 bases not matched to a gene; V was cut back by 4 bases and J by 1 base. CDR3 sequence reads: CASSLIPGQGTNEKLFF. In nucleotides, the CDR3 is TGCGCCAGCAGCCTAATACCGGGACAGGGAACTAATGAAAAACTGTTTTTT.

There are many counts of this clonotype. This chain connects TRBV20-1 to TRBJ2-5; D uncertain. The CDR3 loop spans 13 amino acids. Germline values: CDR1 DFQATT, CDR2 SNEGSKA (reference sequence). The V end was cut by 3 bases, the J end by 5 bases, with 13 bases between. CDR3: CSASSGRSETQYF. The CDR3, as DNA: TGCAGTGCTAGTTCGGGCAGATCGGAGACCCAGTACTTC.

This chain links TRBV20-1 with TRBJ1-2, with D tentatively TRBD1 (5 bases). The CDR3 length is 12 residues. Germline V CDR1 and CDR2: DFQATT, SNEGSKA (reference sequence). Trimming took 7 bases from V and 0 from J, leaving 9 bases between them. The CDR3 coding sequence is TGCAGTGTCAGGGTTCCTAACTATGGCTACACCTTC. This translates into CSVRVPNYGYTF.

This clonotype has more than one count but fewer than ten. The chain has TRBV18 and TRBJ2-1, with 7 bases lining up with TRBD2. Germline V gene sequence: CDR1 KGHSH, CDR2 LQKENI. The CDR3 loop spans 16 amino acids. Germline trimming cut 0 bases from V and 9 bases from J; bases unmatched to any gene: 11. Here the CDR3 DNA reads TGTGCCAGCTCACCACCATACCTCTTGGGGGGGTCTGAGCAGTTCTTC. Amino acids: CASSPPYLLGGSEQFF.

This clonotype was detected a few times. The V and J genes are TRBV10-1 and TRBJ1-5; no reliable D call. Germline values: CDR1 WNHNN, CDR2 SYGVQD (reference sequence). The CDR3 contains 11 residues. The V gene lost 11 bases and the J gene lost 5 bases, with 10 bases spanning the gap. CDR3 in amino acids: CAPKGHQPQHF. The DNA for the CDR3 is TGCGCCCCCAAGGGCCATCAGCCCCAGCATTTT.

The chain combines TRBV20-1 with TRBJ1-2, with D perhaps TRBD1 (5 bases). Looked up from germline, CDR1 is DFQATT and CDR2 is SNEGSKA (reference sequence). V lost 0 bases and J lost 4, with 12 bases in between. There are 14 residues in the CDR3. CDR3 DNA: TGCAGTGCTAGAGATTGGGGCAGGGCCTATGGCTACACCTTC. It codes for CSARDWGRAYGYTF.

This CDR3 reads CASSFVVGNSPLHF. In DNA, the CDR3 is TGTGCCAGCAGTTTTGTAGTGGGAAATTCACCCCTCCACTTT. The chain recombines TRBV12-3 or TRBV12-4 with TRBJ1-6; the D is unclear. CDR3 length equals 14 residues. V lost 3 bases and J lost 7, with 10 bases in between.

The chain couples TRBV7-9 to TRBJ1-1; D call uncertain. Germline values: CDR1 SEHNR, CDR2 FQNEAQ (reference sequence). Trimming took off 6 bases at V and 4 bases at J, with 12 bases between the two ends. This CDR3 spans 13 amino acids. The DNA of the CDR3 is TGTGCCAGCAGTACAAATCGCCTCACTGAAGCTTTCTTT. Translation gives CASSTNRLTEAFF.

This clonotype was counted once. A read error may be the cause here, since a much bigger clone is one base away. J is TRBJ2-4 and V is TRBV12-3 or TRBV12-4; D gene uncertain. CDR3 length: 13 amino acids. The CDR3 loop is CASSFIAKTIQYF. CDR3 bases: TGTGCCAGCAGTTTCATAGCCAAAACCATTCAGTACTTC.

This clonotype has just a few counts. V is TRBV11-3 and J is TRBJ1-1, with D unresolved. This CDR3 region has 13 residues. Between the trimmed V and J ends, which lost 1 base and 4 bases, there was a span of 7 bases. Germline loops: CDR1 SGHNT, CDR2 YENEEA. For the CDR3, the DNA is TGTGCCAGCAGCTTAGGTCAGAGCACTGAAGCTTTCTTT. Translating it yields CASSLGQSTEAFF.

This clonotype was counted a few times. The rearrangement links TRBV12-3 or TRBV12-4 to TRBJ2-3; possibly TRBD1 or TRBD2 for D (5 bases each). The CDR3 runs 15 residues. Deletions cut 2 bases from V and 1 base from J, with 10 bases between. The chain's CDR3 is CASSLWGTGTDTQYF. CDR3 sequence (DNA): TGTGCCAGCAGTTTATGGGGGACGGGCACAGATACGCAGTATTTT.

The table lists this clonotype with a few counts. The chain couples TRBV12-3 or TRBV12-4 to TRBJ1-6; maybe TRBD1 (6 bases). Trimming cost V 5 bases and J 4 bases, with 6 bases left between them. The CDR3 spans 13 residues. CDR3 residues: CASSQGYNSPLHF. In nucleotides, the CDR3 is TGTGCCAGCAGTCAGGGGTATAATTCACCCCTCCACTTT.

The rearrangement uses TRBV20-1 and TRBJ1-6; 9 nucleotides agree with TRBD1. The CDR3 has 16 amino acids. Germline trimming cut 3 bases from V and 6 bases from J; bases unmatched to any gene: 9. In germline, CDR1 is DFQATT, CDR2 SNEGSKA (reference sequence). The CDR3 protein is CSASEAGTGTNSPLHF. CDR3 DNA sequence: TGCAGTGCTAGTGAAGCCGGGACAGGGACTAATTCACCCCTCCACTTT.

V gene TRBV18 combines with J gene TRBJ2-7, with D possibly being TRBD1 (5 bases). Trimming cost V 5 bases and J 2 bases, with 19 bases left between them. The CDR3 contains 16 residues. Germline CDR1 reads KGHSH; CDR2 reads LQKENI. The CDR3 bases are TGTGCCAGCTCAGCAAGGGGTGCTACGGGCCCCTACGAGCAGTACTTC. As protein: CASSARGATGPYEQYF.

V is TRBV10-3 and J is TRBJ2-5, with D perhaps assigned TRBD1 or TRBD2 (5 bases each). This CDR3 contains 13 residues. Trimming removed 8 bases at V and 1 base at J, with 11 bases between. In germline, CDR1 is ENHRY, CDR2 SYGVKD. The CDR3 DNA reads TGTGCCATCGGACCCGGGACCCAAGAGACCCAGTACTTC. Translation gives CAIGPGTQETQYF.

This clonotype has only a few counts. J is TRBJ1-4 and V is TRBV20-1; D remains ambiguous. V lost 4 bases and J lost 7, with 10 bases in between. This CDR3 comprises 12 residues. Germline CDR1 is DFQATT and CDR2 is SNEGSKA (reference sequence). For the CDR3, the DNA is TGCAGTGCTATGGCACAGTCTGAAAAACTGTTTTTT. Translated, it gives CSAMAQSEKLFF.

The rearrangement links TRBV7-8 to TRBJ2-5; D gene ambiguous. The CDR3 consists of 10 residues. V lost 8 bases and J 5 bases, leaving 6 bases between the germline ends. In germline, CDR1 is SGHVS, CDR2 FQNEAQ. The CDR3 DNA sequence: TGTGCCAGCTGGGGTGAGACCCAGTACTTC. Protein sequence: CASWGETQYF.